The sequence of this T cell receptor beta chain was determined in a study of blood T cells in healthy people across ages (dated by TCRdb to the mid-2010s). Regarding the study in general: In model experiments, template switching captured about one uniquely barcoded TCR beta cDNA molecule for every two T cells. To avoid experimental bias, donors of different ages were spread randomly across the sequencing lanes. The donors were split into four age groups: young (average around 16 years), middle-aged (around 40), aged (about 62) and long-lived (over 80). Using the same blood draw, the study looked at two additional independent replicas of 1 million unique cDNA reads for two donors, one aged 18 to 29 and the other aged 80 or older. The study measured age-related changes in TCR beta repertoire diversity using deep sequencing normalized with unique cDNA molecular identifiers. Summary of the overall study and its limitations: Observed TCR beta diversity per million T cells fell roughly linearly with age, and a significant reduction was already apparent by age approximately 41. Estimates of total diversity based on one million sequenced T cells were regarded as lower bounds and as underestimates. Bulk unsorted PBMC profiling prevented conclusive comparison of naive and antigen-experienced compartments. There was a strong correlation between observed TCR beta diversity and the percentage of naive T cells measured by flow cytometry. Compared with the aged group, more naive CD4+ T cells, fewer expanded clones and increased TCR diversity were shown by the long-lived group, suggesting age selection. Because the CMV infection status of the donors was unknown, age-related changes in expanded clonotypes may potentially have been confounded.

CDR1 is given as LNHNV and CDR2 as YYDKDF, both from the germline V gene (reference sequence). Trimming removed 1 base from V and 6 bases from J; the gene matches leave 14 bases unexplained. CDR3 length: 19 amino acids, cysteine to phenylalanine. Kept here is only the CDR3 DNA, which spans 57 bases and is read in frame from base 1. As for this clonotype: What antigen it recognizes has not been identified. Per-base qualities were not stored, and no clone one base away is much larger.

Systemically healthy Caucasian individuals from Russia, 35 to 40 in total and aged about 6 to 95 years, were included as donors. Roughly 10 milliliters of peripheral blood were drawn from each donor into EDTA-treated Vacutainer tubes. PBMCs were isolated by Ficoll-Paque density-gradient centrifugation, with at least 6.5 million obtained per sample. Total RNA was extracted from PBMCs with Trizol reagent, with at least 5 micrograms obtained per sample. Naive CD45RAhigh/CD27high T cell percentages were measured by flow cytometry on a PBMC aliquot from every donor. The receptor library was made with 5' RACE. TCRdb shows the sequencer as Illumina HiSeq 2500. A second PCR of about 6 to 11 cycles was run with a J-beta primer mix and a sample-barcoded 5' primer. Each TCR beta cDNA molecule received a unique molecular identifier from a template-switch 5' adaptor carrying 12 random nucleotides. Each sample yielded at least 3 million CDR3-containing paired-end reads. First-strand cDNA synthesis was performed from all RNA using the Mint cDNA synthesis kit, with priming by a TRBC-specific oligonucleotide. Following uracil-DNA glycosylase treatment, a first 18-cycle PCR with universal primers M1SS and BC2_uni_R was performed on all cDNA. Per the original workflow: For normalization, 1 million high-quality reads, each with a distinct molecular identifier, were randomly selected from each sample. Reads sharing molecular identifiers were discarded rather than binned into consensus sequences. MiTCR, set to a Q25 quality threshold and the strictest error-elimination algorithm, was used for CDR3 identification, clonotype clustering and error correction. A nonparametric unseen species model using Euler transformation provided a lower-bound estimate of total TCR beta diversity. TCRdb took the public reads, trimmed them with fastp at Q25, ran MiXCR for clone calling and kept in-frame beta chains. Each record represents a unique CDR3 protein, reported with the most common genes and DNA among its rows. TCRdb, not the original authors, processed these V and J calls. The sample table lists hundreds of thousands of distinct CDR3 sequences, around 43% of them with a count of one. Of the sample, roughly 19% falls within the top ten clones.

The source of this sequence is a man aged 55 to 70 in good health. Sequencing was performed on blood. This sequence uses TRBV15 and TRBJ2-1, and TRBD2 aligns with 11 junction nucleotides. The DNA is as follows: TGTGCCACCAGCAGAGTTTCGGAGCTAGCGGGGGGTCAGGGCAATGAGCAGTTCTTC. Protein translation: CATSRVSELAGGQGNEQFF.